Following are 18 T cell receptor beta chains from one sample sequenced in a study of blood T cells in healthy people across ages. A second roughly 6 to 11 cycle PCR used barcoded and J-beta primers. TCRdb reanalysed the 5' RACE reads using MiXCR and keeps one entry per CDR3 protein. The sample lists about 640,000 distinct CDR3 sequences; roughly 58% were seen once. Specimen: blood. These receptors were collected from a man in his 60s in good health.

Only a few counts were recorded for this clonotype. V and J are TRBV12-3 or TRBV12-4 and TRBJ2-3; D not resolved. V gave up 6 bases and J gave up 1 base, with 8 bases separating them. CDR3 length equals 13 residues. In DNA, the CDR3 is TGTGCCAGCAGACTAAGTGGCACAGATACGCAGTATTTT. Its protein product is CASRLSGTDTQYF.

The chain uses TRBV12-3 or TRBV12-4 and TRBJ2-5; 9 bases are a match to TRBD2. The J segment lost 5 bases and the V segment lost 6 bases, leaving 22 bases of the junction unmatched. The CDR3 length is 19 residues. CDR3 amino acids: CASRRFRRGGLLRDETQYF. In DNA, the CDR3 is TGTGCCAGCAGGCGCTTTCGGCGGGGGGGCCTTTTAAGGGACGAGACCCAGTACTTC.

CDR3 in amino acids: CASSVIGQGYGEQYF. DNA of the CDR3: TGTGCCAGCAGCGTAATTGGACAGGGATATGGCGAGCAGTACTTC. The V gene is TRBV9, the J gene TRBJ2-7, with 8 nucleotides matching TRBD1. After removal of 1 base from V and 6 bases from J, the junction contained 9 bases not matched to a gene. This CDR3 is 15 amino acids long. Germline V lookup: CDR1 SGDLS, CDR2 YYNGEE.

J is TRBJ2-7 and V is TRBV11-3; 10 bases map to TRBD2. The V and J ends lost 5 bases and 4 bases, in that order; junction bases with no gene match: 11. Per germline, CDR1 SGHNT and CDR2 YENEEA. The CDR3 contains 16 residues. The CDR3 DNA follows: TGTGCCAGCAGCCCCCCCGGTAGCGGGGGGAAGTACGAGCAGTACTTC. This gives the protein CASSPPGSGGKYEQYF.

This chain connects TRBV5-1 to TRBJ2-7; TRBD1 agrees at 11 bases. The J call may be incorrect, as the DNA end agrees better with TRBJ2-5. The germline V gene has CDR1 SGHRS and CDR2 YFSETQ. The CDR3 consists of 16 residues. The CDR3 nucleotides are TGCGCCAGCAGCCCGGTGGACAGGGGGCTTCGGGAGACCCAGTACTTC. The encoded protein is CASSPVDRGLRETQYF.

This chain uses TRBV4-2 with TRBJ1-2; possibly TRBD1 for D (6 bases). This CDR3 region has 15 residues. Trimming cost V 1 base and J 6 bases, with 15 bases left between them. Germline V gives CDR1 LGHNA, CDR2 YNFKEQ. CDR3 region: CASSQAGGAYDGYTF. CDR3 in DNA: TGTGCCAGCAGCCAAGCGGGGGGGGCTTACGATGGCTACACCTTC.

The chain carries TRBV5-1 and TRBJ2-1; 11 nucleotides match TRBD2. Germline CDR1 and CDR2: SGHRS and YFSETQ. Unmatched junction bases numbered 3, after V lost 5 bases and J lost 8 bases. This CDR3 contains 13 residues. CDR3 loop: CASRTSGVDEQFF. The CDR3 DNA follows: TGCGCCAGCAGGACTAGCGGGGTCGATGAGCAGTTCTTC.

V and J are TRBV27 and TRBJ2-5; D unclear. V was shortened by 6 bases and J by 5 bases, with 19 bases between the two germline ends. Germline assignment: CDR1 MNHEY and CDR2 SMNVEV (reference sequence). This CDR3 contains 15 residues. The CDR3 is CASSPSWASRETQYF. CDR3 nucleotide sequence: TGTGCCAGCAGCCCATCTTGGGCTTCTCGGGAGACCCAGTACTTC.

This clonotype was observed a handful of times. V and J are TRBV9 and TRBJ1-5; 8 bases fit TRBD1. CDR1 and CDR2 (germline): SGDLS, YYNGEE. The CDR3 contains 16 residues. V shed 3 bases, J shed 3 bases, and the junction held 8 bases outside the gene matches. In DNA form, the CDR3 reads TGTGCCAGCAGCGCAGCAGGGACAGGAGACAATCAGCCCCAGCATTTT. It translates to CASSAAGTGDNQPQHF.

This chain joins TRBV12-3 or TRBV12-4 and TRBJ2-7, with 7 bases fitting TRBD1. The CDR3 loop spans 15 amino acids. Losses at the gene ends were 6 bases for V and 3 bases for J; bases not matched to a gene: 11. CDR3 sequence (DNA): TGTGCCAGCAGCCAGGCGACAGGGACGATCTACGAGCAGTACTTC. Protein: CASSQATGTIYEQYF.

As for this clonotype: This clone may be a read error of a much larger clone one base away. The genes are TRBV20-1 and TRBJ2-1; possibly TRBD1 or TRBD2 for D (5 bases each). Germline V gene lookup returns CDR1 DFQATT and CDR2 SNEGSKA (reference sequence). The CDR3 spans 12 residues. Trimming removed 6 bases from V and 13 bases from J, with 19 bases in between. CDR3 region: CSARGLGETQFF. The CDR3 DNA follows: TGCAGTGCCCGAGGGCTAGGGGAGACCCAGTTCTTC.

V usage is TRBV6-2 or TRBV6-3 and J usage is TRBJ1-2; D is possibly TRBD1 (5 bases). Trimming stripped 2 bases from V and 8 bases from J, with 21 bases between. The CDR3 is made up of 16 amino acids. Germline CDR1 MNHEY, CDR2 SVGEGT. For the CDR3, the DNA is TGTGCCAGCAGTTACCCCGAAGGGGCTAAGCGTCAAGGCTACACCTTC. Protein sequence: CASSYPEGAKRQGYTF.

This clonotype came up a few times. The CDR3 DNA follows: TGCGCCAGCAGCTTCGGGGGATTGCAAGAGACCCAGTACTTC. Translated: CASSFGGLQETQYF. The chain has TRBV5-1 and TRBJ2-5; possible D gene TRBD2, 6 bases. The CDR3 consists of 14 residues. Germline V lookup: CDR1 SGHRS, CDR2 YFSETQ. V lost 2 bases and J lost 2, with 10 bases in between.

This clonotype has a handful of counts. The chain carries TRBV6-5 and TRBJ2-1; D is tentatively TRBD1 or TRBD2 (7 bases each). Per the germline V gene, CDR1 is MNHEY and CDR2 is SVGAGI. V was cut by 7 bases and J by 3 bases, with 13 bases left in between. This CDR3 spans 14 amino acids. The CDR3 bases are TGTGCCAGCACCCAGGGGGGGCTCTACAATGAGCAGTTCTTC. Translating gives CASTQGGLYNEQFF.

This clonotype has just a few counts. This sequence joins TRBV20-1 and TRBJ2-5; 10 bases agree with TRBD2. The V and J ends lost 4 bases and 1 base, in that order; junction bases with no gene match: 3. This CDR3 comprises 14 residues. Germline CDR1 DFQATT, CDR2 SNEGSKA (reference sequence). This chain's CDR3 is CSATSGGLQETQYF. DNA of the CDR3: TGCAGTGCTACTAGCGGGGGCCTCCAAGAGACCCAGTACTTC.

The genes are TRBV2 and TRBJ2-3, with D perhaps matching TRBD2 (6 bases). V gave up 8 bases and J gave up 1 base, with 13 bases separating them. Per the germline V gene, CDR1 is SNHLY and CDR2 is FYNNEI. This CDR3 region has 14 residues. CDR3 region: CASGRGGGTDTQYF. The CDR3 coding sequence is TGTGCCAGCGGGCGGGGCGGGGGCACAGATACGCAGTATTTT.

V gene TRBV4-1 combines with J gene TRBJ2-5; D is ambiguous. CDR1 is MGHRA and CDR2 is YSYEKL in the germline V gene. This CDR3 region has 14 residues. The germline V and J ends were trimmed by 3 bases and 1 base, with 9 bases remaining between them. This CDR3 reads CASSQRTAQETQYF. In DNA form, the CDR3 reads TGCGCCAGCAGCCAGAGGACCGCCCAAGAGACCCAGTACTTC.

The rearrangement joins TRBV4-1 to TRBJ1-2; 8 nucleotides align to TRBD1. CDR3 size: 15 residues. V was clipped by 3 bases and J by 0 bases; unmatched bases: 3. Germline-derived CDR1 and CDR2 are MGHRA and YSYEKL. The CDR3 sequence: CASSQDRATNYGYTF. The CDR3 DNA sequence: TGCGCCAGCAGCCAGGACAGGGCAACTAACTATGGCTACACCTTC.